This record looks at one TCR beta chain sequence and its context. Its antigen remains unidentified. This sample was taken from a study of blood T cells in healthy people across ages. Study outcomes and limitations: Correlation between TCR beta diversity and naive T cell percentage was strong.

The CDR3 loop spans 15 amino acids. Trimming removed 1 base at V and 4 bases at J, with 14 bases between. The germline CDR1 and CDR2 sequences are SGDLS and YYNGEE. Through a sample-barcoded 5' primer and a J-beta primer mix, a second PCR was run for roughly 7 to 11 cycles. Every molecule of cDNA carried a tag from a template-switch adaptor with 12 random nucleotides. A single record per CDR3 protein comes from TCRdb applying MiXCR to the 5' RACE reads. The sample records over 1,200,000 distinct CDR3 sequences, approximately 59% being singletons. The sample providers were healthy Caucasian people from Russia, aged roughly 6 to 90. Every donor contributed 7.5 to 10 milliliters of peripheral blood by blood draw.

The sample taken for sequencing was blood. The sequence was obtained from a man between 18 and 29 years old in good health. This sequence joins TRBV9 and TRBJ1-2; no definite D call. The CDR3 sequence: CASSVFEGLGYGYTF. In nucleotides, the CDR3 is TGTGCCAGCAGCGTATTTGAGGGTCTCGGCTATGGCTACACCTTC.